Reported below is one T cell receptor beta chain. The sample belongs to a study of blood T cell repertoires in COVID-19. As for the study in general: Material from acute and convalescent COVID-19 was sourced from the United States, Italy and Spain.

Produced via immunoSEQ multiplex PCR; TCRdb's table is partial and in-frame only. The sample yields about 190,000 clones, more than 75% seen once. The TCR originated in a man aged 40-49 years with active or convalescent COVID-19. The specimen sequenced was peripheral blood.

The CDR3 sequence: CASSLAESAETQYF. CDR3 bases: TGTGCCAGCAGCTTGGCCGAAAGCGCCGAGACCCAGTACTTC. The rearrangement joins TRBV5-6 to TRBJ2-5, with D unclear. Trimming removed 0 bases from V and 5 bases from J, with 11 bases in between. Germline V gives CDR1 SGHDT, CDR2 YYEEEE. This CDR3 is built from 14 residues.